A single sample gave rise to the 5 T cell receptor beta chains below, sequenced in a study of T cell responses to AZD1222 COVID-19 vaccine. Some clones are missing from TCRdb's copy, which holds only in-frame ones; the method was immunoSEQ multiplex PCR. Among 90,000 to 110,000 clones listed, roughly 90% were seen once. The material was peripheral blood, obtained on day 0 of AZD1222 vaccination. Receptor source: an adult in good health.

The chain joins TRBV27 to TRBJ1-1, with D unclear. V lost 3 bases, J lost 10 bases, and 18 bases lay in between. CDR1 MNHEY and CDR2 SMNVEV come from the germline V gene (reference sequence). The length of the CDR3 is 14 residues. CDR3 nucleotide sequence: TGTGCCAGCAGTTTCCCCGGCGCCGTAACTCCAGCTTTCTTT. As protein: CASSFPGAVTPAFF.

V is TRBV6-1 and J is TRBJ1-6; D not resolved. The CDR3 has 11 residues. Trimming removed 2 bases at V and 7 bases at J, with 0 bases between. Germline V lookup: CDR1 MNHNS, CDR2 SASEGT. The CDR3 DNA sequence: TGTGCCAGCAGTGAAAATTCACCCCTCCACTTT. This sequence encodes CASSENSPLHF.

The chain couples TRBV19 to TRBJ2-1, with TRBD2 matching 9 bases. V trimming: 6 bases; J trimming: 4 bases; junction bases outside the gene matches: 7. The CDR3 is 15 residues long. Looked up from germline, CDR1 is LNHDA and CDR2 is SQIVND (reference sequence). CDR3 bases: TGTGCCAGTAGGTCTAGCGGGGCTTTTTACAATGAGCAGTTCTTC. It specifies CASRSSGAFYNEQFF. Using reference TRBV19 and TRBJ2-1 for the parts outside the CDR3, the full variable domain is DGGITQSPKYLFRKEGQNVTLSCEQNLNHDAMYWYRQDPGQGLRLIYYSQIVNDFQKGDIAEGYSVSREKKESFPLTVTSAQKNPTAFYLCASRSSGAFYNEQFFGPGTRLTVL.

This chain joins TRBV27 and TRBJ1-6; D gene uncertain. This CDR3 contains 18 residues. Trimming took off 0 bases at V and 0 bases at J, with 12 bases between the two ends. The V gene's germline CDR1 is MNHEY and CDR2 SMNVEV (reference sequence). The CDR3: CASSLSIGAGSYNSPLHF. The CDR3 region has the DNA TGTGCCAGCAGTTTATCGATTGGCGCCGGCTCCTATAATTCACCCCTCCACTTT.

This chain uses TRBV19 with TRBJ2-2; the match to TRBD2 covers 8 bases. Germline V gives CDR1 LNHDA, CDR2 SQIVND (reference sequence). With 3 bases clipped from V and 4 bases from J, the junction kept 1 base outside the gene matches. The CDR3 extends over 14 amino acids. The chain's CDR3 is CASSIGGATGELFF. The CDR3 DNA reads TGTGCCAGTAGTATCGGGGGGGCCACCGGGGAGCTGTTTTTT.